These 24 T cell receptor beta chains were all obtained from the same sample, sequenced in a study of blood T cell repertoires in COVID-19. Here immunoSEQ multiplex PCR was the method, and the copy in TCRdb shows in-frame clones only, minus some. The repertoire holds some 120,000 clones, with 75% to 95% as singletons. Material: peripheral blood. The receptors here all came from a human donor with active COVID-19. The donor label of this sample is uncertain.

This clone was detected once. This sequence joins TRBV19 and TRBJ1-2; D may be TRBD1 (5 bases). CDR3 length: 17 residues. The germline V gene encodes CDR1 LNHDA and CDR2 SQIVND (reference sequence). Trimming left V 5 bases short and J 1 base short, with 20 bases between. The DNA for the CDR3 is TGTGCCAGTAGTGACCTACCTGGGACTGTCCGTAACTATGGCTACACCTTC. Protein sequence: CASSDLPGTVRNYGYTF. Full variable domain (missing parts from reference TRBV19 and TRBJ1-2): DGGITQSPKYLFRKEGQNVTLSCEQNLNHDAMYWYRQDPGQGLRLIYYSQIVNDFQKGDIAEGYSVSREKKESFPLTVTSAQKNPTAFYLCASSDLPGTVRNYGYTFGSGTRLTVV.

This chain uses TRBV20-1 with TRBJ2-7; the match to TRBD2 covers 11 bases. CDR1 and CDR2 from the germline V gene are DFQATT and SNEGSKA (reference sequence). The V segment lost 3 bases and the J segment 0 bases; nucleotides outside the gene matches: 10. CDR3 length: 17 residues. CDR3 bases: TGCAGTGCTAGTATTACTAGCGGGGGCCTCTTCTCCTACGAGCAGTACTTC. It specifies CSASITSGGLFSYEQYF.

This clone was observed once. This sequence joins TRBV20-1 and TRBJ1-4; D perhaps matches TRBD1 (5 bases). The CDR3 length is 13 residues. Trimming removed 3 bases at V and 7 bases at J, with 12 bases between. Looked up from germline, CDR1 is DFQATT and CDR2 is SNEGSKA (reference sequence). This CDR3 reads CSASRGLGEKLFF. CDR3 nucleotides: TGCAGTGCTAGTCGGGGGTTAGGTGAAAAACTGTTTTTT.

V and J are TRBV5-4 and TRBJ2-7; D remains unclear. CDR1 and CDR2 from the germline V gene are SGHNT and YYREEE (reference sequence). This CDR3 contains 14 residues. V was cut by 4 bases and J by 1 base, with 12 bases left in between. CDR3 coding DNA: TGTGCCAGCAGCCTCGAACTCAATTCCTACGAGCAGTACTTC. Encoded protein: CASSLELNSYEQYF.

The rearrangement uses TRBV27 and TRBJ1-2; no definite D call. The CDR3 covers 15 residues. The V and J ends lost 6 bases and 0 bases respectively, with 14 bases between them. From germline, CDR1 is MNHEY and CDR2 SMNVEV (reference sequence). The chain's CDR3 is CASSQSLGPNYGYTF. CDR3 bases: TGTGCCAGCAGCCAATCCCTAGGCCCTAACTATGGCTACACCTTC.

The chain combines TRBV7-9 with TRBJ1-1; 8 bases match TRBD1. Germline V gene lookup returns CDR1 SEHNR and CDR2 FQNEAQ (reference sequence). Trimming took 5 bases from V and 5 from J; bases not matched to a gene: 7. The CDR3 extends over 14 amino acids. The CDR3 region has the DNA TGTGCCAGCAGCCCACCGGGACAGGTGACTGAAGCTTTCTTT. Residues: CASSPPGQVTEAFF.

This clone appeared a single time. This sequence joins TRBV7-9 and TRBJ1-5; 8 positions match TRBD1. Germline values: CDR1 SEHNR, CDR2 FQNEAQ (reference sequence). V trimming: 2 bases; J trimming: 5 bases; junction bases outside the gene matches: 5. The CDR3 totals 15 residues. CDR3 in amino acids: CASSLSAGGYQPQHF. In nucleotides, the CDR3 is TGTGCCAGCAGCTTATCCGCAGGGGGCTATCAGCCCCAGCATTTT. Full variable domain (rest looked up from reference TRBV7-9 and TRBJ1-5): DTGVSQNPRHKITKRGQNVTFRCDPISEHNRLYWYRQTLGQGPEFLTYFQNEAQLEKSRLLSDRFSAERPKGSFSTLEIQRTEQGDSAMYLCASSLSAGGYQPQHFGDGTRLSIL.

The CDR3 DNA sequence: TGTGCCAGCAGCTTGCAGAAAGAGACCCAGTACTTC. It specifies CASSLQKETQYF. This chain joins TRBV5-4 and TRBJ2-5, with unresolved D. The ends were cut back, 1 base at V and 3 bases at J, with 4 bases in the middle. This CDR3 is built from 12 residues. Germline V gives CDR1 SGHNT, CDR2 YYREEE (reference sequence).

The CDR3 DNA follows: TGTGCCAGTAGGACCTCTCCCGGGACAGGGGCGCGGAATGAAAAACTGTTTTTT. Translating it yields CASRTSPGTGARNEKLFF. V usage is TRBV19 and J usage is TRBJ1-4; TRBD1 agrees at 10 bases. V dropped 6 bases and J dropped 5; count of bases not matched to a gene: 15. The CDR3 contains 18 residues. Germline assignment: CDR1 LNHDA and CDR2 SQIVND (reference sequence).

This clone has only a few counts. The V call is TRBV4-2, the J call TRBJ2-3; 12 bases are a match to TRBD2. Germline V gives CDR1 LGHNA, CDR2 YNFKEQ. This CDR3 region has 19 residues. J was trimmed by 6 bases and V by 1 base; bases with no gene match: 14. Written as DNA, the CDR3 is TGTGCCAGCAGCCAAGCCCCTCGGGCTAGCGGGGGGGAAGGGGATACGCAGTATTTT. It translates to CASSQAPRASGGEGDTQYF.

The chain recombines TRBV29-1 with TRBJ1-3; TRBD1 matches at 9 bases. Germline V gene lookup returns CDR1 SQVTM and CDR2 ANQGSEA. J lost 7 bases, V lost 3 bases, and 1 base had no gene match. The CDR3 contains 12 residues. The CDR3 sequence is CSVEGTGNTIYF. The CDR3 DNA reads as TGCAGCGTTGAGGGGACAGGGAACACCATATATTTT.

V is TRBV5-1 and J is TRBJ2-7; D perhaps matches TRBD2 (6 bases). This CDR3 contains 16 residues. Germline CDR1 reads SGHRS; CDR2 reads YFSETQ. V was trimmed by 1 base and J by 3 bases, leaving 17 bases between them. CDR3 protein: CASSLRRAQLGYEQYF. As DNA, the CDR3 is TGCGCCAGCAGCTTGAGGAGGGCCCAACTTGGCTACGAGCAGTACTTC. The full variable domain, completed using reference TRBV5-1 and TRBJ2-7, is KAGVTQTPRYLIKTRGQQVTLSCSPISGHRSVSWYQQTPGQGLQFLFEYFSETQRNKGNFPGRFSGRQFSNSRSEMNVSTLELGDSALYLCASSLRRAQLGYEQYFGPGTRLTVT.

V and J are TRBV7-8 and TRBJ2-7; no reliable D call. V was trimmed by 8 bases and J by 2 bases, leaving 10 bases between them. Germline V CDR1 and CDR2: SGHVS, FQNEAQ. This CDR3 is built from 12 residues. The CDR3 protein is CASSGSAYEQYF. CDR3 in DNA: TGTGCCAGCTCCGGGTCAGCCTACGAGCAGTACTTC.

The chain couples TRBV13 to TRBJ2-1, with 9 positions matching TRBD2. V gave up 7 bases and J gave up 9 bases; unmatched junction bases: 13. The CDR3 covers 15 residues. Germline-derived CDR1 and CDR2 are PRHDT and FYEKMQ (reference sequence). For the CDR3, the DNA is TGTGCCAGCACGTTTGGGAGCGGGGGGCCTGTTGAGCAGTTCTTC. Its protein product is CASTFGSGGPVEQFF.

V usage is TRBV4-3 and J usage is TRBJ1-2, with unresolved D. The V gene's germline CDR1 is LGHNA and CDR2 YSLEER. The CDR3 contains 15 residues. The ends were cut back, 1 base at V and 3 bases at J, with 12 bases in the middle. The CDR3 loop reads CASSQVEVGHYGYTF. The CDR3 DNA sequence: TGCGCCAGCAGCCAAGTGGAGGTGGGTCACTATGGCTACACCTTC.

J is TRBJ2-7 and V is TRBV11-2, with 7 bases lining up with TRBD2. Germline CDR1 is SGHAT and CDR2 is FQNNGV. The CDR3 extends over 11 amino acids. V trimming: 5 bases; J trimming: 5 bases; junction bases outside the gene matches: 0. CDR3 coding DNA: TGTGCCAGCAGCGCGGGAGACGAGCAGTACTTC. This codes for CASSAGDEQYF.

The chain is built from TRBV5-1 and TRBJ2-1; 9 bases are shared with TRBD1. Germline assignment: CDR1 SGHRS and CDR2 YFSETQ. CDR3 length: 15 amino acids. Trimming at V came to 4 bases and at J to 3 bases, leaving 5 bases not matched to a gene. In DNA, the CDR3 is TGCGCCAGCAGCGGCGGGACAGGGAGCTACAATGAGCAGTTCTTC. Amino acid sequence: CASSGGTGSYNEQFF.

Only a few counts were recorded for this clone. The rearrangement joins TRBV12-3 or TRBV12-4 to TRBJ2-3, with 7 bases that match TRBD2. The V gene end was trimmed by 6 bases and the J gene end by 11 bases; junction bases not matched to a gene: 8. The CDR3 is 12 amino acids. Here the CDR3 reads CASSPGLVKQYF. CDR3 DNA sequence: TGTGCCAGCAGCCCCGGACTAGTTAAGCAGTATTTT.

The chain recombines TRBV5-6 with TRBJ1-5; 9 bases match TRBD1. The germline V gene has CDR1 SGHDT and CDR2 YYEEEE. V shed 0 bases, J shed 7 bases, and the junction held 11 bases outside the gene matches. CDR3 length equals 17 residues. The CDR3: CASSLGPGRTGVQPQHF. The CDR3 DNA sequence: TGTGCCAGCAGCTTGGGTCCTGGCCGGACAGGGGTCCAGCCCCAGCATTTT.

The chain employs TRBV12-3 or TRBV12-4 and TRBJ2-7; D call uncertain. This CDR3 is built from 13 residues. V lost 3 bases to trimming and J lost 6 bases, with 12 bases between them. DNA of the CDR3: TGTGCCAGCAGTTTTCCGAATGGGCTCGAGCAGTACTTC. Translating gives CASSFPNGLEQYF.

V and J are TRBV3-1 (or the pseudogene TRBV3-2) and TRBJ2-3; D remains ambiguous. Germline CDR1 is LGHDT and CDR2 is YNNKEL (reference sequence). CDR3 size: 12 residues. V was clipped by 1 base and J by 6 bases, with 5 bases between them. CDR3: CASSQVPDTQYF. CDR3 coding DNA: TGTGCCAGCAGCCAAGTTCCTGATACGCAGTATTTT.

This rearrangement joins TRBV7-9 to TRBJ1-5; perhaps TRBD1 as D (5 bases). Trimming cost V 5 bases and J 5 bases, with 16 bases left between them. Looked up from germline, CDR1 is SEHNR and CDR2 is FQNEAQ (reference sequence). The CDR3 is 15 amino acids. The CDR3 bases are TGTGCCAGCAGCCTAGGATTTAGGGGCGATCAGCCCCAGCATTTT. This encodes CASSLGFRGDQPQHF.

The gene calls are TRBV6-2 or TRBV6-3 and TRBJ2-5; D ambiguous. Looked up from germline, CDR1 is MNHEY and CDR2 is SVGEGT. The V end was cut by 5 bases, the J end by 5 bases, with 9 bases between. This CDR3 has 12 residues. The CDR3 sequence: CASSLSWETQYF. CDR3 nucleotides: TGTGCCAGCAGTCTAAGCTGGGAGACCCAGTACTTC.

This chain links TRBV7-8 with TRBJ1-1; maybe TRBD1 (6 bases). This CDR3 region has 15 residues. Germline V gives CDR1 SGHVS, CDR2 FQNEAQ. V gave up 3 bases and J gave up 4 bases, with 15 bases separating them. The CDR3 DNA reads as TGTGCCAGCAGCTTTTTAACACAGGGTTTCACTGAAGCTTTCTTT. Its protein product is CASSFLTQGFTEAFF.